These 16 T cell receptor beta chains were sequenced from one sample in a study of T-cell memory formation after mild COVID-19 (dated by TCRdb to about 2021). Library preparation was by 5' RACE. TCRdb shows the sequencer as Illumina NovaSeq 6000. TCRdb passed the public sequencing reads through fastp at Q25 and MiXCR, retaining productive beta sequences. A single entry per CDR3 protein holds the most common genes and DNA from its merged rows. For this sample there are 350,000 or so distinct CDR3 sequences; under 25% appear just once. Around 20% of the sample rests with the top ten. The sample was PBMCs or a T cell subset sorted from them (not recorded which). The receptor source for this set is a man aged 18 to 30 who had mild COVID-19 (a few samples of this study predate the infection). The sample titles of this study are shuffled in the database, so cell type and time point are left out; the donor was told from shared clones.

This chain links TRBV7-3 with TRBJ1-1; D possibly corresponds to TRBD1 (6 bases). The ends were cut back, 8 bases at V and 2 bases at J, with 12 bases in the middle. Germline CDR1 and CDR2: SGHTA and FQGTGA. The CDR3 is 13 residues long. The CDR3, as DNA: TGTGCCAGCCACCGGACAGCCAACACTGAAGCTTTCTTT. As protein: CASHRTANTEAFF.

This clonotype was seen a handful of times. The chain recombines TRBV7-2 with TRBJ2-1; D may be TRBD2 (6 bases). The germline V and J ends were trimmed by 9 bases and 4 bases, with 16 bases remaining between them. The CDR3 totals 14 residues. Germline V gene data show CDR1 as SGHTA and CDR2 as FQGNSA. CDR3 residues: CASRRAGPYNEQFF. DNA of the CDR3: TGTGCCAGTAGACGGGCGGGGCCATACAATGAGCAGTTCTTC.

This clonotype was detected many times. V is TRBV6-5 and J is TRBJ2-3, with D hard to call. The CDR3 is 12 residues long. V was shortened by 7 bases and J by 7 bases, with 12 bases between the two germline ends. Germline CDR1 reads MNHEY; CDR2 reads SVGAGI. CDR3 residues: CASKSRYNTQYF. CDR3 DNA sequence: TGTGCCAGCAAGAGCAGATACAATACGCAGTATTTT.

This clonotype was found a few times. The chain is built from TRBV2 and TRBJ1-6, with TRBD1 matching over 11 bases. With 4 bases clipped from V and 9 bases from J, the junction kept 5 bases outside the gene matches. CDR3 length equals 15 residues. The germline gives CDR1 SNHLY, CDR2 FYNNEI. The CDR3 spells CASSADRGPISPLHF. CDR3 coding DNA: TGTGCCAGCAGTGCGGACAGGGGGCCGATTTCACCCCTCCACTTT.

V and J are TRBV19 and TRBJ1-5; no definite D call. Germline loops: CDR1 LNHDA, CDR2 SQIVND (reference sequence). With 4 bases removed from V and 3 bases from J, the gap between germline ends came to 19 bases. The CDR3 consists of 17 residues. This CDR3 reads CASSTGGSASLNQPQHF. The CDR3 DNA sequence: TGTGCCAGTAGTACAGGAGGCAGCGCTTCTCTCAATCAGCCCCAGCATTTT.

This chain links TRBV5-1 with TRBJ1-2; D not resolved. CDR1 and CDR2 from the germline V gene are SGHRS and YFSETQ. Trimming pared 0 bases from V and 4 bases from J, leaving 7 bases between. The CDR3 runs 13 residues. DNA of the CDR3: TGCGCCAGCAGCTTGGAGACCAGCTATGGCTACACCTTC. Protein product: CASSLETSYGYTF.

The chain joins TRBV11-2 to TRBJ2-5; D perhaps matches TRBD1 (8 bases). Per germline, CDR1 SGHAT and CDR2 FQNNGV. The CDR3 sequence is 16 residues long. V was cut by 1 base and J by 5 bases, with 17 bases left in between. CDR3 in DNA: TGTGCCAGCAGCTTAGCCAGGACAGGGAGGGCGGAGACCCAGTACTTC. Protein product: CASSLARTGRAETQYF.

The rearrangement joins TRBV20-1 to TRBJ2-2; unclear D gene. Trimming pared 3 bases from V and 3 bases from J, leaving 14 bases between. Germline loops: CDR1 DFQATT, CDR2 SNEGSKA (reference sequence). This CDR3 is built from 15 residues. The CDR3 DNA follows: TGCAGTGCTAGGAGCACCTCTTTTGACACCGGGGAGCTGTTTTTT. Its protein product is CSARSTSFDTGELFF.

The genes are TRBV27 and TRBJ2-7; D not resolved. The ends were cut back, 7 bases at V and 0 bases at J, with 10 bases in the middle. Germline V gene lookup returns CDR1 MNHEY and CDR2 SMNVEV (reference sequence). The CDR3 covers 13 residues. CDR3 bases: TGTGCCAGCAAGGAGTTGAGCTCCTACGAGCAGTACTTC. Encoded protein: CASKELSSYEQYF.

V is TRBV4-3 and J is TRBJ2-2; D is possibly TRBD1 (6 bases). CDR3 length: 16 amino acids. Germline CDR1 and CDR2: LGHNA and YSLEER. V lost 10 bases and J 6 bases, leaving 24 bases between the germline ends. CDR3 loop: CATASKQGRGSGELFF. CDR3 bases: TGCGCCACCGCGTCTAAACAGGGAAGAGGGTCCGGGGAGCTGTTTTTT.

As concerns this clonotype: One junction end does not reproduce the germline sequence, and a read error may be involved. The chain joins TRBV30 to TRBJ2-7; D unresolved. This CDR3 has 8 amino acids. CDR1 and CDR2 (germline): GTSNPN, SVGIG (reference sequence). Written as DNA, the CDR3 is TGTGCCTGGGGCCTTTTGGTCTTC. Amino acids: CAWGLLVF.

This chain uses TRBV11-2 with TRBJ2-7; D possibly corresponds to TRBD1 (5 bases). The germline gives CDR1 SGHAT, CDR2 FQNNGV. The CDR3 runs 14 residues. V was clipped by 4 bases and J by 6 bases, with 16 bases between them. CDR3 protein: CASSSGSQGREQYV. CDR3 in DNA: TGTGCCAGCAGCTCGGGCTCCCAGGGTCGCGAGCAGTACGTC.

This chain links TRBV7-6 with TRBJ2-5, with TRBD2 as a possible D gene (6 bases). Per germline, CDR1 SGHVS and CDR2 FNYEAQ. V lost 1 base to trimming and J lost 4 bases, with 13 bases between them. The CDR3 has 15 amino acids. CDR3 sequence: CASSLVGGRGETQYF. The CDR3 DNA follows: TGTGCCAGCAGCTTAGTTGGCGGGCGGGGAGAGACCCAGTACTTC.

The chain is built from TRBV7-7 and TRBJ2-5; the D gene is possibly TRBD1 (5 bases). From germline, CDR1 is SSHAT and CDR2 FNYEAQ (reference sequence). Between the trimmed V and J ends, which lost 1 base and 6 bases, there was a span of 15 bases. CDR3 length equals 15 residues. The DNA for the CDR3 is TGTGCCAGCAGCTTAGGGGTCAGGCAGGGCAAGACCCAGTACTTC. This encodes CASSLGVRQGKTQYF. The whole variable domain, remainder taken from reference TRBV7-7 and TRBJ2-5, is GAGVSQSPRYKVTKRGQDVTLRCDPISSHATLYWYQQALGQGPEFLTYFNYEAQPDKSGLPSDRFSAERPEGSISTLTIQRTEQRDSAMYRCASSLGVRQGKTQYFGPGTRLLVL.

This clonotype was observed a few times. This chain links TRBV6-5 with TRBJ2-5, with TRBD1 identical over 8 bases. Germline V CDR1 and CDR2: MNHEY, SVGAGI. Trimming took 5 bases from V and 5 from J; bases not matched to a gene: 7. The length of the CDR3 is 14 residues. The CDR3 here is CASSDRGSGETQYF. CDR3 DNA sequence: TGTGCCAGCAGTGACAGGGGCTCCGGGGAGACCCAGTACTTC.

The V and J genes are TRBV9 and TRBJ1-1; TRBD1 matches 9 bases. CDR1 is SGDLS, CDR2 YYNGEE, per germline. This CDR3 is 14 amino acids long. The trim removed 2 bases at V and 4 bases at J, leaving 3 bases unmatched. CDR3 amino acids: CASSVGQGGTEAFF. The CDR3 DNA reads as TGTGCCAGCAGCGTGGGACAGGGCGGCACTGAAGCTTTCTTT.